The 15 T cell receptor beta chains below come from one sample, sequenced in a study of blood T cell repertoires in COVID-19. Produced via immunoSEQ multiplex PCR; TCRdb's table is partial and in-frame only. The sample holds some 120,000 clones, 70% to 90% seen once. Sequenced: peripheral blood. The origin of the receptors is a human donor in a cohort sampled during active COVID-19.

The chain joins TRBV5-6 to TRBJ2-3; D perhaps matches TRBD2 (5 bases). The V gene's germline CDR1 is SGHDT and CDR2 YYEEEE. The CDR3 extends over 11 amino acids. The ends were cut back, 5 bases at V and 14 bases at J, with 15 bases in the middle. The DNA for the CDR3 is TGTGCCAGCAGTTCAGGACTTGTAAGGTATTTT. Translating gives CASSSGLVRYF. The full variable domain, rest sourced from reference TRBV5-6 and TRBJ2-3, is DAGVTQSPTHLIKTRGQQVTLRCSPKSGHDTVSWYQQALGQGPQFIFQYYEEEERQRGNFPDRFSGHQFPNYSSELNVNALLLGDSALYLCASSSGLVRYFGPGTRLTVL.

This sequence joins TRBV2 and TRBJ2-4; tentatively, D is TRBD1 (7 bases). The V and J ends lost 2 bases and 9 bases respectively, with 14 bases between them. The V gene's germline CDR1 is SNHLY and CDR2 FYNNEI. The CDR3 contains 14 residues. CDR3 DNA: TGTGCCAGCAGTGAACAGGGGGGCTCGAGCATTCAGTACTTC. It translates to CASSEQGGSSIQYF.

This clone is medium-sized in the sample. The chain combines TRBV6-4 with TRBJ2-3; 8 nucleotides match TRBD2. Germline CDR1 and CDR2: MRHNA and SNTAGT. The length of the CDR3 is 15 residues. Trimming cost V 4 bases and J 0 bases; bases outside gene matches: 3. The CDR3 DNA follows: TGTGCCAGCAGTGCACTAGCGGCTAGCACAGATACGCAGTATTTT. This sequence encodes CASSALAASTDTQYF.

The chain links TRBV5-1 to TRBJ2-7; TRBD1 aligns across 12 bases. The CDR3 is 15 amino acids. V dropped 0 bases and J dropped 7; count of bases not matched to a gene: 5. The germline V gene has CDR1 SGHRS and CDR2 YFSETQ. The CDR3 sequence: CASSLEGQGAGEQYF. CDR3 nucleotides: TGCGCCAGCAGCTTGGAGGGACAGGGGGCAGGGGAGCAGTACTTC.

The gene calls are TRBV19 and TRBJ2-1, with 7 positions matching TRBD2. The CDR3 sequence is 15 residues long. J gave up 4 bases and V 1 base, and 4 bases lay outside the gene matches. Germline V gene data show CDR1 as LNHDA and CDR2 as SQIVND (reference sequence). Here the CDR3 DNA reads TGTGCCAGTAGTATAGGGGACTACGGATACAATGAGCAGTTCTTC. Translating it yields CASSIGDYGYNEQFF.

The chain carries TRBV4-1 and TRBJ1-2; D not certain. This CDR3 spans 15 amino acids. Deletions cut 0 bases from V and 8 bases from J, with 16 bases between. Per germline, CDR1 MGHRA and CDR2 YSYEKL. This CDR3 reads CASSQDLRNPVGYTF. Written as DNA, the CDR3 is TGCGCCAGCAGCCAAGATCTGAGGAACCCCGTGGGCTACACCTTC.

This clone has just one count. The chain links TRBV11-2 to TRBJ1-3, with D hard to call. In germline, CDR1 is SGHAT, CDR2 FQNNGV. V lost 4 bases, J lost 4 bases, and 20 bases lay in between. This CDR3 has 17 amino acids. The CDR3 bases are TGTGCCAGCAGCTCCGCCGGCGGGTTGCGGCGGGGAAACACCATATATTTT. As protein: CASSSAGGLRRGNTIYF.

V gene TRBV13 combines with J gene TRBJ2-5; 10 positions agree with TRBD2. V gave up 0 bases and J gave up 6 bases; unmatched junction bases: 1. The CDR3 totals 14 residues. Germline CDR1 PRHDT, CDR2 FYEKMQ (reference sequence). The CDR3 DNA sequence: TGTGCCAGCAGCTTAGGGACTAGCGGGCAGACCCAGTACTTC. Translating it yields CASSLGTSGQTQYF. The complete variable domain, with remaining parts taken from reference TRBV13 and TRBJ2-5, reads AAGVIQSPRHLIKEKRETATLKCYPIPRHDTVYWYQQGPGQDPQFLISFYEKMQSDKGSIPDRFSAQQFSDYHSELNMSSLELGDSALYFCASSLGTSGQTQYFGPGTRLLVL.

The chain recombines TRBV12-3 or TRBV12-4 with TRBJ1-1, with D unclear. The CDR3 spans 12 residues. The V end lost 6 bases, the J end lost 5 bases, and 10 bases lay between the germline ends. The CDR3 nucleotides read TGTGCCAGCAGACCCCGCGGGACTGAAGCTTTCTTT. Its translation: CASRPRGTEAFF.

This clone was detected once. The J gene is TRBJ1-1, the V gene TRBV29-1; TRBD1 might be the D (6 bases). The CDR3 is 14 residues long. Germline V gene data show CDR1 as SQVTM and CDR2 as ANQGSEA. Deletions cut 6 bases from V and 1 base from J, with 15 bases between. CDR3 protein: CSVKAGASNTEAFF. The DNA of the CDR3 is TGCAGCGTGAAAGCGGGGGCCTCGAACACTGAAGCTTTCTTT.

The chain is built from TRBV30 and TRBJ1-1; 7 nucleotides line up with TRBD1. This CDR3 spans 13 amino acids. Germline values: CDR1 GTSNPN, CDR2 SVGIG (reference sequence). Unmatched junction bases numbered 7, after V lost 2 bases and J lost 7 bases. Written as DNA, the CDR3 is TGTGCCTGGAGTACAGGGGCCAGGTATGAAGCTTTCTTT. This sequence encodes CAWSTGARYEAFF.

The V call is TRBV12-3 or TRBV12-4, the J call TRBJ2-1; TRBD2 might be the D (5 bases). Trimming took 5 bases from V and 10 from J, leaving 15 bases between them. The CDR3 sequence is 13 residues long. CDR3 sequence reads: CASSPGIPFEQFF. Written as DNA, the CDR3 is TGTGCCAGCAGTCCGGGGATCCCCTTCGAGCAGTTCTTC.

V is TRBV6-5 and J is TRBJ1-1; possible D gene TRBD1, 6 bases. This CDR3 contains 15 residues. The V gene lost 2 bases and the J gene lost 1 base, with 11 bases spanning the gap. Per the germline V gene, CDR1 is MNHEY and CDR2 is SVGAGI. CDR3 coding DNA: TGTGCCAGCAGTTACGGGGGACACGAGAACACTGAAGCTTTCTTT. This gives the protein CASSYGGHENTEAFF.

The chain links TRBV19 to TRBJ2-1; 7 nucleotides line up with TRBD2. The V and J ends lost 10 bases and 10 bases, in that order; junction bases with no gene match: 10. This CDR3 has 12 amino acids. CDR1 and CDR2 (germline): LNHDA, SQIVND (reference sequence). CDR3 nucleotide sequence: TGTGCCACTGGGGCGGGAGCGGTGGAGCAGTTCTTC. This gives the protein CATGAGAVEQFF. The full variable domain, in which reference TRBV19 and TRBJ2-1 provide the parts outside the CDR3, is DGGITQSPKYLFRKEGQNVTLSCEQNLNHDAMYWYRQDPGQGLRLIYYSQIVNDFQKGDIAEGYSVSREKKESFPLTVTSAQKNPTAFYLCATGAGAVEQFFGPGTRLTVL.

The rearrangement joins TRBV18 to TRBJ1-5; 8 nucleotides agree with TRBD1. Germline CDR1 and CDR2: KGHSH and LQKENI. The CDR3 runs to 18 residues. The ends lost 3 bases at V and 6 bases at J; junction bases unmatched: 16. The CDR3: CASSPSGSTGGRSQPQHF. CDR3 coding DNA: TGTGCCAGCTCACCTAGCGGATCAACAGGGGGAAGGAGTCAGCCCCAGCATTTT.